Shown below are 2 T cell receptor beta chains from a single sample sequenced in a study of metastatic and nonmetastatic thyroid tumors. TCRdb reassembled clones from the PCR reads with MiXCR. This table holds 35,000 to 50,000 clones, approximately 20% found once. Among the patients, none had received any treatment before thyroid surgery. The sample was blood. The receptor set was obtained from a female donor with papillary thyroid cancer or a benign thyroid nodule (not recorded which). Some clones in this sample may be carry-over from other donors' samples.

This clone was detected ten times or more. V usage is TRBV18 and J usage is TRBJ1-1; tentatively, D is TRBD1 (5 bases). The germline V and J ends were trimmed by 5 bases and 7 bases, with 14 bases remaining between them. This CDR3 contains 13 residues. Germline V gene lookup returns CDR1 KGHSH and CDR2 LQKENI. The CDR3 nucleotides read TGTGCCAGCTCATCCCTGGGGGTAGGTGAAGCTTTCTTT. Encoded protein: CASSSLGVGEAFF.

A remark on this clone: A much larger clonotype is one base distant, so this may be a read error. This rearrangement joins TRBV12-3 or TRBV12-4 to TRBJ1-1, with D unresolved. This CDR3 region has 12 residues. Here the CDR3 reads CASSFDGKGSLF. The DNA of the CDR3 is TGCGCCAGCAGTTTTGACGGTAAGGGCTCTCTCTTT.